This T cell receptor (beta chain) was obtained from a study of blood T cell repertoires in COVID-19. The wider study: Some COVID-19 samples were acute and others convalescent; all came from the United States, Italy and Spain. T cells, B-cell-depleted T cells, or PBMCs provided the cDNA or gDNA that served as material.

V was pared by 1 base and J by 5 bases, with 17 bases between. This CDR3 has 16 amino acids. Per the germline V gene, CDR1 is MGHRA and CDR2 is YSYEKL. Methods used by the authors: Amplification with reference gene primers provided the estimates of nucleated cell counts. Only in-frame clones appear in the TCRdb table, and some are missing; sequencing was by immunoSEQ multiplex PCR. That table is the source of V, J and clone size, and D and trimming were worked out from the DNA. The sample lists about 180,000 clones; around 77% were seen once. This clonotype originated in a man between 65 and 79 years old with active or convalescent COVID-19. Sequencing used peripheral blood. The V and J genes are TRBV4-1 and TRBJ1-1; a weak D match, TRBD1 (6 bases). The CDR3 reads CASSQGRGGAGTEAFF. CDR3 DNA: TGCGCCAGCAGCCAAGGTCGGGGGGGCGCAGGGACTGAAGCTTTCTTT.